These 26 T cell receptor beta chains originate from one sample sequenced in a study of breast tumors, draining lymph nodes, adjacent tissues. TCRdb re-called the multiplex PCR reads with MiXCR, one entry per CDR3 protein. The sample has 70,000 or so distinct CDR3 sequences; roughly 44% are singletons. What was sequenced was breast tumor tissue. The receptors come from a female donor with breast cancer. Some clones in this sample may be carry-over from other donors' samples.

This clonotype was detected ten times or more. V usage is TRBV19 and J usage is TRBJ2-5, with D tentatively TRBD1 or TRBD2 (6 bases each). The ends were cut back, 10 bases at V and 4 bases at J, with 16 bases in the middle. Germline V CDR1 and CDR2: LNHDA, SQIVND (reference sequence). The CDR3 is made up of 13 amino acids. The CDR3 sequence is CATRRGPGETQYF. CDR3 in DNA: TGTGCCACCCGCCGGGGGCCGGGAGAGACCCAGTACTTC.

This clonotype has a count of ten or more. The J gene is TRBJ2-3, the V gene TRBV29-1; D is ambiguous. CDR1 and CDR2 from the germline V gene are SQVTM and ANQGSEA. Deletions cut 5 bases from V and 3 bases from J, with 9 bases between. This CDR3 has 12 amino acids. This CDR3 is CSVSEITDTQYF. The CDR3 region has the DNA TGCAGCGTTTCGGAGATAACAGATACGCAGTATTTT.

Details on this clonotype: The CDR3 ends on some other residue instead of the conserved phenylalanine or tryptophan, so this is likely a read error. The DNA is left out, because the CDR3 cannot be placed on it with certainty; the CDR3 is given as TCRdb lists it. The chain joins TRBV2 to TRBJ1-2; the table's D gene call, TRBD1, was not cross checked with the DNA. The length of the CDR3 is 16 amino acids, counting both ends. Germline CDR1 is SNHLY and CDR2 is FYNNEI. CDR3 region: CACSARSFQGAYGYTY.

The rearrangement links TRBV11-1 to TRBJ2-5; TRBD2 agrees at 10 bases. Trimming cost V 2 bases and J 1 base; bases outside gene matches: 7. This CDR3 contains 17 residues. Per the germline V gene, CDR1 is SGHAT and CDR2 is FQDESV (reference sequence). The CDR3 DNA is TGTGCCAGCAGCTTAAGCAGCGGGAGGGCCCTCCAAGAGACCCAGTACTTC. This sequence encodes CASSLSSGRALQETQYF. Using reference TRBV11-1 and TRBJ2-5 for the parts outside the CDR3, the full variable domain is EAEVAQSPRYKITEKSQAVAFWCDPISGHATLYWYRQILGQGPELLVQFQDESVVDDSQLPKDRFSAERLKGVDSTLKIQPAELGDSAMYLCASSLSSGRALQETQYFGPGTRLLVL.

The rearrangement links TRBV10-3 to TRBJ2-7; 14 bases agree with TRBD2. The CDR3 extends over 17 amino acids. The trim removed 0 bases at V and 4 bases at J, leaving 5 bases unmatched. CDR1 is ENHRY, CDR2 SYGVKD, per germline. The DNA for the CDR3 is TGTGCCATCAGTGAGTCGGGACTAGCGGGAGTCTCGTACGAGCAGTACTTC. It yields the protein CAISESGLAGVSYEQYF.

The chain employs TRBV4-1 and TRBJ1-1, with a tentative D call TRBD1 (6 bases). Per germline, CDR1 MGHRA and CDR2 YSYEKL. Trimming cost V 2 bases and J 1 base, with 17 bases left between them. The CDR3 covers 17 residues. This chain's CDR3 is CASSQPTGRGENTEAFF. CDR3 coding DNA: TGCGCCAGCAGCCAACCAACAGGGAGAGGGGAGAACACTGAAGCTTTCTTT.

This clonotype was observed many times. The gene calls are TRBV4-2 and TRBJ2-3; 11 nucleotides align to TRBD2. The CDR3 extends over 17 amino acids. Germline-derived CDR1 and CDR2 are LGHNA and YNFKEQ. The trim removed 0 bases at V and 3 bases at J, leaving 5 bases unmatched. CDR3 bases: TGTGCCAGCAGCCAAGATCTAGCTAGCGGGGGGACAGATACGCAGTATTTT. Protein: CASSQDLASGGTDTQYF.

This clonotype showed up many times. The CDR3 DNA reads TGCAGTGCTAGACGGGGACAGTCGAACACTGAAGCTTTCTTT. This translates into CSARRGQSNTEAFF. The V and J genes are TRBV20-1 and TRBJ1-1; 7 nucleotides match TRBD1. This CDR3 is 14 amino acids long. CDR1 and CDR2 (germline): DFQATT, SNEGSKA (reference sequence). Trimming at V came to 2 bases and at J to 1 base, leaving 4 bases not matched to a gene.

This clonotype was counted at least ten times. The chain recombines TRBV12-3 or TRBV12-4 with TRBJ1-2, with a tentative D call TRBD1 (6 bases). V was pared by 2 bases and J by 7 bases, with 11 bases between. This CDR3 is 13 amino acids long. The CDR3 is CASSLSGEVGYTF. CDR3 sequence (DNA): TGTGCCAGCAGTTTATCAGGGGAGGTTGGCTACACCTTC.

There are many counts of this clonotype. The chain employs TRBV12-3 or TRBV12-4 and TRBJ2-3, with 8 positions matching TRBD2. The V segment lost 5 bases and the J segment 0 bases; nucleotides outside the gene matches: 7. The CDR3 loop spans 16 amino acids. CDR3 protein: CASSSLAGHSTDTQYF. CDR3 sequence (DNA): TGTGCCAGCAGTAGTCTAGCGGGTCATAGCACAGATACGCAGTATTTT.

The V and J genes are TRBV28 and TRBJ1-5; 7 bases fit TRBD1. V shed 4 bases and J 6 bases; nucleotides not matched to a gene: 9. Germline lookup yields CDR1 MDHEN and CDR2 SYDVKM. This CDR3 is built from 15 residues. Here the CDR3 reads CASSYGRGFRQPQHF. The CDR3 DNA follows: TGTGCCAGCAGTTACGGCAGGGGGTTTCGTCAGCCCCAGCATTTT.

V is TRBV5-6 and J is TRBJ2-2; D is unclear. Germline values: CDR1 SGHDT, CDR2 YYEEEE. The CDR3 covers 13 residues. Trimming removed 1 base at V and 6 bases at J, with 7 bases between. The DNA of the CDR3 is TGTGCCAGCAGCTTGAGGTCCGCCGGGGAGCTGTTTTTT. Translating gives CASSLRSAGELFF.

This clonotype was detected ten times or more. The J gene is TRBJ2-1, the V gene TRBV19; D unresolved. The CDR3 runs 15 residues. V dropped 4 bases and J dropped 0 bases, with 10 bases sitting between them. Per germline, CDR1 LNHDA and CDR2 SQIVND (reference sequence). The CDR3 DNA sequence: TGTGCCAGTAGTAATTGGGATAGCTCCTACAATGAGCAGTTCTTC. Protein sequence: CASSNWDSSYNEQFF. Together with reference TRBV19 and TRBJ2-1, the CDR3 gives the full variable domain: DGGITQSPKYLFRKEGQNVTLSCEQNLNHDAMYWYRQDPGQGLRLIYYSQIVNDFQKGDIAEGYSVSREKKESFPLTVTSAQKNPTAFYLCASSNWDSSYNEQFFGPGTRLTVL.

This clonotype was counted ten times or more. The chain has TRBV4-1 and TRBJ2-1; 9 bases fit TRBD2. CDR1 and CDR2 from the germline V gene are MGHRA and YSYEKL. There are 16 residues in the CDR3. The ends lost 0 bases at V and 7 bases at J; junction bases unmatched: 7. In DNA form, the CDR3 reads TGCGCCAGCAGCCAAGAGACCGCGGGAGGGCGGAATGAGCAGTTCTTC. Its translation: CASSQETAGGRNEQFF.

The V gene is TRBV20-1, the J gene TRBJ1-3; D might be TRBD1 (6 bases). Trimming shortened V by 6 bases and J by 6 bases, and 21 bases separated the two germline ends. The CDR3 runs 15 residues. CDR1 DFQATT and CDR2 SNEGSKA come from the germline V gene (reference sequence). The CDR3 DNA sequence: TGCAGTGCCGGCGACCCTGGGGGCACTGCAAACACCATATATTTT. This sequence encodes CSAGDPGGTANTIYF.

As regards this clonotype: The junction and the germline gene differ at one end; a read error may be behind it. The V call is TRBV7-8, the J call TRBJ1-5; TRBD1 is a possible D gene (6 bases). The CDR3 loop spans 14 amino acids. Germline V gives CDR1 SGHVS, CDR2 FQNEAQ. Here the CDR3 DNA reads TGTGCCGGCAGCTTAAGGGGGGTATATTGTTTGTGGCATTTT. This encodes CAGSLRGVYCLWHF.

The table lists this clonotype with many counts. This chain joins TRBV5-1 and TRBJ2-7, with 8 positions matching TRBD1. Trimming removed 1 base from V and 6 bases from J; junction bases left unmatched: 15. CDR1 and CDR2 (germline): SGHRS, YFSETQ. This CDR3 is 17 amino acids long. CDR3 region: CASSLSSWGTGVREQYF. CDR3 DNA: TGCGCCAGCAGCTTGTCGAGTTGGGGGACAGGAGTGCGCGAGCAGTACTTC.

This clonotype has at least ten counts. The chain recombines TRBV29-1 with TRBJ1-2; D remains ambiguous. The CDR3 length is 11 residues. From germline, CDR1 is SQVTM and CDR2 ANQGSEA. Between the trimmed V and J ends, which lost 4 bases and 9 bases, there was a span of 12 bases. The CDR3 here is CSVVDGVSYTF. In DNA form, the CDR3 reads TGCAGCGTTGTGGACGGAGTAAGCTACACCTTC.

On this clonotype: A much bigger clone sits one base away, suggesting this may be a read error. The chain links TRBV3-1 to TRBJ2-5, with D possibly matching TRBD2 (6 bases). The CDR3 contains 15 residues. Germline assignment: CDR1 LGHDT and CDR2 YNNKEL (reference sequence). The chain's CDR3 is CASSQFRGYQETRYF. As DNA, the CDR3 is TGTGCCAGCAGCCAATTCCGGGGGTACCAAGAGACCCGGTACTTC.

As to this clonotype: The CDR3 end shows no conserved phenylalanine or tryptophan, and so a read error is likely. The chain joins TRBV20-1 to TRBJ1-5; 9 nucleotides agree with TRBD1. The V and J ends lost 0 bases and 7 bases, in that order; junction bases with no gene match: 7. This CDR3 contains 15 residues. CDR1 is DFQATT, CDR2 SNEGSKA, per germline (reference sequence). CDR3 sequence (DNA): TGCAGTGCTAGAGATGAGGGACAGGGCGGCCAGCCCCAGCATGGT. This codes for CSARDEGQGGQPQHG.

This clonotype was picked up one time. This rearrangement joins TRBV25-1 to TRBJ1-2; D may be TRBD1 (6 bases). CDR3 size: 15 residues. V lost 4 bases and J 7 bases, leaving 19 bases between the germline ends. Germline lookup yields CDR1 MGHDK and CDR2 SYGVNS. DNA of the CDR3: TGTGCCAGCAGTGCTGGAGTCGGGGGGGCTGGTGGCTACACCTTC. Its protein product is CASSAGVGGAGGYTF.

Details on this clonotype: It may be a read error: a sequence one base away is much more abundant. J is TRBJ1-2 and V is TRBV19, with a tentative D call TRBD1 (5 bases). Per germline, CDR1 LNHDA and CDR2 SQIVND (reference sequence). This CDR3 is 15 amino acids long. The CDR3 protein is CTSSTGRERGYGYTF. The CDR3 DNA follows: TGTACCAGTAGTACAGGTAGGGAAAGGGGCTATGGCTACACCTTC.

CDR3 DNA sequence: TGTGCCACCAGTGAACCTCGACAGACCGGGACAGGGCGTGGCTACACCTTC. Translating gives CATSEPRQTGTGRGYTF. V is TRBV24-1 and J is TRBJ1-2; 9 nucleotides line up with TRBD1. V shed 4 bases, J shed 7 bases, and the junction held 15 bases outside the gene matches. The CDR3 is 17 residues long. Germline CDR1 KGHDR, CDR2 SFDVKD.

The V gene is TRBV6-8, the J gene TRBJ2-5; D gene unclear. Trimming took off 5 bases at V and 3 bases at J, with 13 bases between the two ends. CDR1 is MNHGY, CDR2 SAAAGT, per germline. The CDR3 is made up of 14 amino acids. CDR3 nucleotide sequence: TGTGCCAGCAGTCCGCTCCTCTATAAAGAGACCCAGTACTTC. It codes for CASSPLLYKETQYF.

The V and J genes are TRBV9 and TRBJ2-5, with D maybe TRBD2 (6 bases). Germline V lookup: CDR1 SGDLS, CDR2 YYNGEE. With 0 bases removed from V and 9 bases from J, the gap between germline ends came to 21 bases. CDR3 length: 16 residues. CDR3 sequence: CASSVDGGGGEQSQYF. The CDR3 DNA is TGTGCCAGCAGCGTAGACGGTGGGGGAGGCGAACAGTCCCAGTACTTC. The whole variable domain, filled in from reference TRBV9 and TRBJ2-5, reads DSGVTQTPKHLITATGQRVTLRCSPRSGDLSVYWYQQSLDQGLQFLIQYYNGEERAKGNILERFSAQQFPDLHSELNLSSLELGDSALYFCASSVDGGGGEQSQYFGPGTRLLVL.

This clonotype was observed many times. In DNA, the CDR3 is TGTGCCAGCAGGTCTAGCGGGGGCCGGGAGTTCTTC. As protein: CASRSSGGREFF. The chain combines TRBV6-2 or TRBV6-3 with TRBJ2-1; TRBD2 aligns across 10 bases. The CDR3 is 12 amino acids. Germline V gene lookup returns CDR1 MNHEY and CDR2 SVGEGT. J gave up 14 bases and V 6 bases, and 7 bases lay outside the gene matches.